A selection of T cell receptor beta chains follows, all from one sample in a study of CD8 T cells in ankylosing spondylitis. From the 5' RACE reads, TCRdb called clonotypes with MiXCR, one entry per CDR3 protein. The sample lists about 840,000 distinct CDR3 sequences; about 10% were seen once. The sequencing sample was made of blood, either unsorted or a sorted T cell fraction (not recorded which). The source of these receptors is a male donor with ankylosing spondylitis. CDR3s include the opening cysteine and the closing phenylalanine or tryptophan. D genes are given only for firm matches. Clone sizes are given selectively: once, few, many, or a class where the clone is expanded.

NA TRBJ2-7 TRBV5-1 few TGCGCCAGCAGCTCTTTTAGGGGGAAGCGCGAGCAGTACTTC CASSSFRGKREQYF
TRBD1 TRBJ1-2 TRBV4-1 many TGCGCCAGCAGCCCCGCGGGACAGGGCCTTGGCTACACCTTC CASSPAGQGLGYTF
NA TRBJ1-2 TRBV29-1 many TGCAGCGTTGGGGATGGGGGAGGATATGGCTACACCTTC CSVGDGGGYGYTF
NA TRBJ1-2 TRBV6-1 NA TGTGCCAGCAGGCCGGGGGCGAACTATGGCTACACCTTC CASRPGANYGYTF
TRBD1 TRBJ2-5 TRBV2 NA TGTGCCAGCAGTGCGCAGGGGGTGGGAGAGACCCAGTACTTC CASSAQGVGETQYF
NA TRBJ1-5 TRBV6-5 NA TGTGCCAGCAGTTACGATTTCAGGTATCAGCCCCAGCATTTT CASSYDFRYQPQHF
NA TRBJ2-5 TRBV20-1 NA TGCAGTGCTAAGGGGGGGGAAGAGACCCAGTACTTC CSAKGGEETQYF
NA TRBJ2-5 TRBV7-2 many TGTGCCAGCACCCTCACTCGGGAGACCCAGTACTTC CASTLTRETQYF
TRBD1 TRBJ2-3 TRBV5-5 NA TGTGCCAGCAGCCTCGGACAGGGTCGGGTTACGCAGTATTTT CASSLGQGRVTQYF
NA TRBJ2-7 TRBV18 few TGTGCCAGCTCACCCCGGGGTCTTACAGGGAACGAGCAGTACTTC CASSPRGLTGNEQYF
TRBD1 TRBJ2-2 TRBV12-3/TRBV12-4 few TGTGCCAGCAGGCATGGACAGGAGACGAACACCGGGGAGCTGTTTTTT CASRHGQETNTGELFF
TRBD1 TRBJ2-3 TRBV11-2 NA TGTGCCAGCAGCTCGTACGTGACAGGGGGGTCGCAGTATTTT CASSSYVTGGSQYF
TRBD2 TRBJ2-7 TRBV5-6 few TGTGCCAGCAGCCCGCTGGGGACTAGCGCTACCTACGAGCAGTACTTC CASSPLGTSATYEQYF
TRBD2 TRBJ2-1 TRBV10-3 few TGTGCCATAGAAGCGGGAGGAAAGGATGAGCAGTTCTTC CAIEAGGKDEQFF
NA TRBJ2-5 TRBV7-9 NA TGTGCCAGCAGCTTAGCAGGGGGACGGGAAGAGACCCAGTACTTC CASSLAGGREETQYF
TRBD1 TRBJ2-1 TRBV20-1 many TGCAGTGCTGAGGGACAGGGCCCCTGGAATGAGCAGTTCTTC CSAEGQGPWNEQFF
TRBD2 TRBJ2-4 TRBV6-6 many TGTGCCAGCAGTTACTCGGGGTTAGCGGGGGGGCAAAACATTCAGTACTTC CASSYSGLAGGQNIQYF